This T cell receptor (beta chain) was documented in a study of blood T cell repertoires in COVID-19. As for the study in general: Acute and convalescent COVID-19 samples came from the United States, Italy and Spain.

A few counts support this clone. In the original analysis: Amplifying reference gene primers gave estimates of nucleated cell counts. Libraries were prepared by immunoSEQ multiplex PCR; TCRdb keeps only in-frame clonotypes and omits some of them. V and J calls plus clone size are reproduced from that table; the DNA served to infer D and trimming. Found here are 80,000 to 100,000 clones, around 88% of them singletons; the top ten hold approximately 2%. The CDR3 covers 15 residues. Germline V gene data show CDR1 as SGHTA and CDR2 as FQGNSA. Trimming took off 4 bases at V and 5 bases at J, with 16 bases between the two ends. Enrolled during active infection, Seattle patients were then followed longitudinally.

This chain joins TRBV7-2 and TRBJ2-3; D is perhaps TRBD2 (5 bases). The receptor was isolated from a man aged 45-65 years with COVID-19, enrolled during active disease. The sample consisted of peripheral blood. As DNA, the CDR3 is TGTGCCAGCAGCTACAGTGAACTCCGGGGAGATACGCAGTATTTT. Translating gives CASSYSELRGDTQYF.